The clone carrying this T cell receptor beta chain was detected once. The antigen remains undetermined. The sample is drawn from a study of T cell responses to AZD1222 COVID-19 vaccine. V gave up 0 bases and J gave up 5 bases, with 22 bases separating them. Looked up from germline, CDR1 is WSHSY and CDR2 is SAAADI. This CDR3 has 18 amino acids. Repertoires were generated with immunoSEQ multiplex PCR, while TCRdb's copy carries only in-frame clones and drops some. The sample has 150,000 or so clones; around 90% are singletons. General study results and limits: Epitopes outside B.1.351 and B.1.1.7 mutated regions reportedly drew nearly half of spike TCRs. Repertoire collection took place solely once the T cell response had peaked. Spike-specific TCR breadth and depth both grew after two AZD1222 doses. At baseline, just 6 or 7 AZD1222 recipients tested seropositive.

This clonotype was sampled from an adult in good health. The chain has TRBV10-2 and TRBJ1-1, with D perhaps TRBD1 (6 bases). Sequenced here: peripheral blood, sampled on day 0 of AZD1222 vaccination. The CDR3 reads CASSESGGLGLRSTEAFF. In DNA, the CDR3 is TGCGCCAGCAGTGAGTCAGGGGGGCTGGGGCTCCGTTCGACTGAAGCTTTCTTT.